The source of this T cell receptor (beta chain) is a study of cytomegalovirus exposure and HLA in healthy donors. Regarding the study as a whole: An observed cluster of highly shared sequence variants was recorded as a likely sequencing artifact. Later work found most CMV-associated TCR beta chains apparently HLA-restricted.

Notes on this clone: Its antigen remains unknown.

V lost 8 bases, J lost 8 bases, and 22 bases lay in between. CDR1 is LNHDA, CDR2 SQIVND, per germline (reference sequence). The CDR3 is made up of 15 amino acids. PCR primers comprised 60 Vbeta and 13 Jbeta primers. The method was immunoSEQ multiplex PCR; TCRdb's version includes in-frame clones alone and lacks a portion of them. Seen in this sample are 150,000 or so clones; the ten most common clones hold about 1.6%. The source material was PBMCs. The J gene is TRBJ2-1, the V gene TRBV19; D is ambiguous. The clonotype comes from a woman aged 50 to 65 in good health and CMV-seronegative. This CDR3 reads CASSPVGQIPHEQFF. The DNA for the CDR3 is TGTGCCAGTTCCCCCGTGGGCCAGATCCCCCATGAGCAGTTCTTC.